This T cell receptor beta chain stems from a study of cytomegalovirus exposure and HLA in healthy donors. This CDR3 comprises 16 residues. Primers included in the PCR were 60 Vbeta and 13 Jbeta primers. Clones were read by immunoSEQ multiplex PCR, and TCRdb kept only the in-frame ones, dropping some. The table lists under 100,000 clones, about 73% of them singletons. The V call is TRBV1, the J call TRBJ2-7; TRBD2, the table's D call, lacks a check against the DNA. TRBV1 is a pseudogene segment. Sequenced material: PBMCs. This TCR was recovered from a woman aged 45-65 years in good health and CMV-seropositive. The CDR3 sequence: CTSSQVQRERTYEQYF. The CDR3, as DNA: TGCACCAGCAGCCAAGTCCAGCGGGAGCGCACCTACGAGCAGTACTTC.